Listed below are T cell receptor beta chains from one sample, sequenced in a study of blood T cell repertoires in COVID-19. Assay: immunoSEQ multiplex PCR; the TCRdb copy retains only in-frame clones and omits some. The repertoire holds around 150,000 clones, approximately 80% seen once, with less than 2.5% in the top ten. Sequences were obtained from peripheral blood. These receptors were collected from a man in his 70s with acute or convalescent COVID-19. CDR3s include the opening cysteine and the closing phenylalanine or tryptophan. The order of the fields is clone size, V gene, D gene, J gene, CDR3 DNA, CDR3 protein. D genes are given only for firm matches. Where a row states a size, it is once, few, many or the class of an expanded clone; other rows omit it.

>.|TRBV7-2|.|TRBJ1-4
TGTGCCAGCAGCTTAGGGGGCGGCGGTAATGAAAAACTGTTTTTT
CASSLGGGGNEKLFF
>.|TRBV19|TRBD1|TRBJ1-5
TGTGCCAGTAGTTACCAGGGGGCGGTTCAGCCCCAGCATTTT
CASSYQGAVQPQHF
>.|TRBV28|.|TRBJ1-2
TGTGCCAGCAGTTCCGGAACAGTCGGCTACACCTTC
CASSSGTVGYTF
>few|TRBV6-5|.|TRBJ1-2
TGTGCCAGCATCGAAGACACGTCTATTAGCTACACCTTC
CASIEDTSISYTF
>.|TRBV5-1|TRBD2|TRBJ2-3
TGCGCCAGCAGCGCCCGACTAGCGGGGTTCACAGATACGCAGTATTTT
CASSARLAGFTDTQYF
>.|TRBV2|.|TRBJ1-3
TGTGCCAGCAGTGCTTCAGGGGTTGGAAACACCATATATTTT
CASSASGVGNTIYF
>.|TRBV7-3|TRBD2|TRBJ2-1
TGTGCCAGCAGCTCCGGCCTAGCGGGAGTTGGTGAGCAGTTCTTC
CASSSGLAGVGEQFF
>once|TRBV6-6|.|TRBJ2-5
TGTGCCAGCAGTTATCTCTCTCAGGGGCAAGAGACCCAGTACTTC
CASSYLSQGQETQYF
>few|TRBV19|TRBD1|TRBJ1-4
TGTGCCAGTAGTCCGGGGCTTGGGACAGCAACTAATGAAAAACTGTTTTTT
CASSPGLGTATNEKLFF
>.|TRBV6-6|.|TRBJ1-4
TGTGCCAGCAGTTACTCGAGCCCTAATGAAAAACTGTTTTTT
CASSYSSPNEKLFF
>.|TRBV5-1|TRBD1|TRBJ1-2
TGCGCCAGCAGCTCCATGACAGGGGCCGTCGGGGGCTACACCTTC
CASSSMTGAVGGYTF
>.|TRBV28|.|TRBJ1-5
TGTGCCAGCAGTTTATGGCCCGTGGCAGGGGAATTGAATCAGCCCCAGCATTTT
CASSLWPVAGELNQPQHF
>.|TRBV19|TRBD1|TRBJ1-1
TGTGCCAGTAGTATCGACAGGGAAAGTGAAGCTTTCTTT
CASSIDRESEAFF
>.|TRBV12-3/TRBV12-4|.|TRBJ1-2
TGTGCCAGCAGAACCACAGGCCATGGCTACACCTTC
CASRTTGHGYTF
>.|TRBV5-5|.|TRBJ1-6
TGTGCCAGCAGCCCACGTCCGGACGGGGGGAATTCACCCCTCCACTTT
CASSPRPDGGNSPLHF
>.|TRBV19|.|TRBJ1-4
TGTGCCAGTAGTGACAGTACAACTAATGAAAAACTGTTTTTT
CASSDSTTNEKLFF
>once|TRBV11-2|TRBD2|TRBJ2-7
TGTGCCAGCGGGGGGGTTAGCTACGAGCAGTACTTC
CASGGVSYEQYF
>few|TRBV3-1/TRBV3-2|.|TRBJ1-2
TGTGCCAGCAGCCAATGGGGGATTGGGGAGGACTATGGCTACACCTTC
CASSQWGIGEDYGYTF
>once|TRBV10-3|TRBD2|TRBJ2-3
TGTGCCATCAGTGAGTCGAAGTTAGCGGGGGGGCAAGATACGCAGTATTTT
CAISESKLAGGQDTQYF
>.|TRBV6-2/TRBV6-3|TRBD2|TRBJ2-1
TGTGCCAGCAGCCGGACTAGCTGGTATGAGCAGTTCTTC
CASSRTSWYEQFF
>.|TRBV3-1/TRBV3-2|TRBD1|TRBJ2-2
TGTGCCAGCAGCCGCCGCGGACAGGGGACCACCGGGGAGCTGTTTTTT
CASSRRGQGTTGELFF
>once|TRBV2|.|TRBJ1-6
TGTGCCAGCAGTGAAGCCGAGGTCGAGAATTCACCCCTCCACTTT
CASSEAEVENSPLHF
>.|TRBV5-1|.|TRBJ2-3
TGCGCCAGCAGCATGGCGGGAGATACGCAGTATTTT
CASSMAGDTQYF
>.|TRBV24-1|TRBD1|TRBJ2-1
TGTGCCACCAGTGAGGGCCGGGACAGGGATGAGCAGTTCTTC
CATSEGRDRDEQFF
>.|TRBV2|.|TRBJ2-2
TGTGCCAGCAGTGAAACCCCCAGGGTTTTGATACGTCGCACCGGGGAGCTGTTTTTT
CASSETPRVLIRRTGELFF
>.|TRBV9|.|TRBJ2-7
TGTGCCAGCAGGGAGTCCTACGAGCAGTACTTC
CASRESYEQYF